This T cell receptor (beta chain) originates from a study of cytomegalovirus exposure and HLA in healthy donors. Looking at the study overall: A preliminary data release comprised around 90 million unique TCRs obtained from HLA-typed donors.

The primer mix had 60 Vbeta and 13 Jbeta primers. Data came from immunoSEQ multiplex PCR; TCRdb stores just in-frame clones and leaves some out. The sample lists some 170,000 clones, roughly 85% occurring once. Deletions cut 6 bases from V and 3 bases from J, with 12 bases between. The CDR3 has 13 amino acids. Germline CDR1 is LNHDA and CDR2 is SQIVND (reference sequence). General study findings and limits: Analyzed later, association rates of TCRs varied across HLA loci, with DRB1 most and HLA-C fewest. In a later analysis, TCR beta V- and J-gene trimming showed a link to a missense DCLRE1C variant. When a later analysis compared HLA-associated TCR beta chains with equally common others, the HLA-associated chains turned out to be more clonally expanded and to have lower generation probabilities.

This clone has just one count. The antigen remains undetermined. The TCR sequence derives from a man aged 40-49 years in good health and CMV-seropositive. The chain joins TRBV19 to TRBJ2-7; no definite D call. Input material: PBMCs. CDR3 region: CASRNRTDYEQYF. The DNA of the CDR3 is TGTGCCAGTAGAAACAGAACCGACTACGAGCAGTACTTC.